The 22 T cell receptor beta chains in this list originate from one sample, sequenced in a study of cytomegalovirus exposure and HLA in healthy donors. The PCR employed 60 Vbeta primers together with 13 Jbeta primers. The method was immunoSEQ multiplex PCR; TCRdb's version includes in-frame clones alone and lacks a portion of them. The listing contains 140,000 to 150,000 clones. The sequencing sample was made of PBMCs. The receptors here all came from a male donor in good health and CMV-seronegative.

The rearrangement links TRBV6-5 to TRBJ1-1; D is uncertain. CDR3 size: 13 residues. The germline V gene encodes CDR1 MNHEY and CDR2 SVGAGI. Trimming pared 6 bases from V and 0 bases from J, leaving 8 bases between. CDR3 sequence (DNA): TGTGCCAGCAGGTCTACCATGAACACTGAAGCTTTCTTT. This codes for CASRSTMNTEAFF.

This sequence joins TRBV9 and TRBJ2-1, with 10 bases that match TRBD2. The CDR3 contains 18 residues. J gave up 5 bases and V 2 bases, and 13 bases lay outside the gene matches. Germline CDR1 is SGDLS and CDR2 is YYNGEE. For the CDR3, the DNA is TGTGCCAGCAGCGTTCAACCCATGTCTAGCGGGGGAAACAATGAGCAGTTCTTC. It yields the protein CASSVQPMSSGGNNEQFF.

This rearrangement joins TRBV18 to TRBJ2-3, with TRBD2 matching 7 bases. The CDR3 sequence is 17 residues long. The junction had 9 bases not matched to a gene; V was cut back by 3 bases and J by 0 bases. From germline, CDR1 is KGHSH and CDR2 LQKENI. The CDR3 spells CASSPRLADTSTDTQYF. The CDR3 nucleotides read TGTGCCAGCTCACCTAGACTAGCAGATACTAGCACAGATACGCAGTATTTT.

The chain carries TRBV15 and TRBJ2-3; 10 positions agree with TRBD2. The CDR3 consists of 18 residues. With V trimmed by 2 bases and J by 4 bases, 12 bases remained unmatched. Germline CDR1 reads LNHNV; CDR2 reads YYDKDF (reference sequence). CDR3 amino acids: CATSRWGAGGPVPDTQYF. In nucleotides, the CDR3 is TGTGCCACCAGCAGATGGGGAGCGGGGGGGCCTGTGCCAGATACGCAGTATTTT.

The chain couples TRBV6-5 to TRBJ1-1; TRBD1 is a possible D gene (6 bases). CDR1 is MNHEY, CDR2 SVGAGI, per germline. The CDR3 length is 16 residues. V was cut by 4 bases and J by 5 bases, with 20 bases left in between. The CDR3 sequence: CASSSPSTGSGTEAFF. CDR3 bases: TGTGCCAGCAGTTCCCCCTCAACAGGGTCCGGAACTGAAGCTTTCTTT.

This chain links TRBV19 with TRBJ2-7, with a possible D match to TRBD2 (6 bases). The CDR3 runs 14 residues. Trimming stripped 7 bases from V and 3 bases from J, with 16 bases between. The germline CDR1 and CDR2 sequences are LNHDA and SQIVND (reference sequence). The CDR3 loop reads CASKSGVGFYEQYF. The CDR3 DNA reads TGTGCCAGTAAGTCGGGAGTAGGGTTCTACGAGCAGTACTTC.

Concerning this clone itself: Other nucleotide sequences from this sample produce the same CDR3. The rearrangement uses TRBV7-9 and TRBJ2-2, with 11 bases lining up with TRBD2. The CDR3 is made up of 15 amino acids. Germline CDR1 reads SEHNR; CDR2 reads FQNEAQ (reference sequence). Trimming took 1 base from V and 6 from J; bases not matched to a gene: 1. The CDR3 is CASSLGLAGPGELFF. In nucleotides, the CDR3 is TGTGCCAGCAGCTTAGGACTAGCGGGGCCCGGGGAGCTGTTTTTT.

The chain joins TRBV5-8 to TRBJ2-7, with 8 bases identical to TRBD2. The CDR3 has 17 amino acids. Germline V gene sequence: CDR1 SGHTS, CDR2 YDEGEE. V was pared by 0 bases and J by 2 bases, with 10 bases of the junction left unmatched. CDR3 nucleotides: TGTGCCAGCAGCTTGGCCGAGCTCGCGGGAGGAACCTACGAGCAGTACTTC. It encodes CASSLAELAGGTYEQYF.

V and J are TRBV27 and TRBJ1-2; 9 bases agree with TRBD1. The CDR3 consists of 15 residues. Germline CDR1 MNHEY, CDR2 SMNVEV (reference sequence). J gave up 2 bases and V 8 bases, and 9 bases lay outside the gene matches. CDR3: CASGKGTGPNYGYTF. CDR3 sequence (DNA): TGTGCCAGCGGAAAAGGGACAGGGCCAAACTATGGCTACACCTTC.

The chain has TRBV6-1 and TRBJ2-7; D may be TRBD2 (5 bases). Germline lookup yields CDR1 MNHNS and CDR2 SASEGT. The ends were cut back, 5 bases at V and 1 base at J, with 9 bases in the middle. The CDR3 has 13 residues. The CDR3 sequence: CASSRRGSYEQYF. In DNA form, the CDR3 reads TGTGCCAGCAGTAGACGGGGTTCCTACGAGCAGTACTTC.

The chain employs TRBV7-9 and TRBJ1-1; 7 nucleotides line up with TRBD1. The CDR3 totals 15 residues. The germline CDR1 and CDR2 sequences are SEHNR and FQNEAQ (reference sequence). Trimming removed 5 bases from V and 1 base from J; junction bases left unmatched: 7. Here the CDR3 reads CASSPQDRPNTEAFF. CDR3 DNA: TGTGCCAGCAGCCCCCAGGACAGGCCGAACACTGAAGCTTTCTTT.

This chain joins TRBV5-5 and TRBJ2-2, with a tentative D call TRBD1 (6 bases). Deletions cut 2 bases from V and 1 base from J, with 12 bases between. Germline V gives CDR1 SGHKS, CDR2 YYEKEE (reference sequence). This CDR3 has 16 residues. The CDR3 bases are TGTGCCAGCAGCTTCTACAGGGAACAGAACACCGGGGAGCTGTTTTTT. It yields the protein CASSFYREQNTGELFF.

The chain couples TRBV28 to TRBJ1-2; 9 nucleotides match TRBD1. V lost 7 bases to trimming and J lost 4 bases; unmatched junction nucleotides: 7. Germline lookup yields CDR1 MDHEN and CDR2 SYDVKM. The CDR3 sequence is 14 residues long. CDR3 amino acids: CASTVPGQGYGYTF. The CDR3 bases are TGTGCCAGCACTGTACCGGGACAGGGCTATGGCTACACCTTC.

The V gene is TRBV7-2, the J gene TRBJ1-5, with D maybe TRBD1 (5 bases). Trimming pared 5 bases from V and 4 bases from J, leaving 12 bases between. Germline V CDR1 and CDR2: SGHTA, FQGNSA. The CDR3 is 14 residues long. For the CDR3, the DNA is TGTGCCAGCAGCCCGCCCGGGGGGAATCAGCCCCAGCATTTT. This translates into CASSPPGGNQPQHF. The whole variable domain, filled in from reference TRBV7-2 and TRBJ1-5, reads GAGVSQSPSNKVTEKGKDVELRCDPISGHTALYWYRQSLGQGLEFLIYFQGNSAPDKSGLPSDRFSAERTGGSVSTLTIQRTQQEDSAVYLCASSPPGGNQPQHFGDGTRLSIL.

This chain joins TRBV6-6 and TRBJ1-4, with TRBD1 identical over 12 bases. Germline assignment: CDR1 MNHNY and CDR2 SVGAGI (reference sequence). Trimming removed 6 bases from V and 14 bases from J; junction bases left unmatched: 13. There are 15 residues in the CDR3. CDR3: CASSLLGTGGLGLFF. The CDR3 DNA sequence: TGTGCCAGCAGCCTACTGGGGACAGGGGGCCTCGGGCTGTTTTTT.

This chain uses TRBV27 with TRBJ2-7; TRBD2 might be the D (5 bases). Looked up from germline, CDR1 is MNHEY and CDR2 is SMNVEV (reference sequence). Trimming stripped 6 bases from V and 2 bases from J, with 14 bases between. The CDR3 sequence is 14 residues long. CDR3 protein: CASSPSTGTYEQYF. The CDR3 DNA is TGTGCCAGCAGCCCCTCGACGGGGACCTACGAGCAGTACTTC.

The chain combines TRBV7-9 with TRBJ2-7; 14 bases match TRBD2. The germline gives CDR1 SEHNR, CDR2 FQNEAQ (reference sequence). J lost 7 bases, V lost 4 bases, and 3 bases had no gene match. There are 14 residues in the CDR3. CDR3 protein: CASSSGLAGGEQYF. The CDR3 DNA is TGTGCCAGCAGCTCAGGACTAGCGGGAGGTGAGCAGTACTTC. Full variable domain (remainder filled in from reference TRBV7-9 and TRBJ2-7): DTGVSQNPRHKITKRGQNVTFRCDPISEHNRLYWYRQTLGQGPEFLTYFQNEAQLEKSRLLSDRFSAERPKGSFSTLEIQRTEQGDSAMYLCASSSGLAGGEQYFGPGTRLTVT.

V gene TRBV18 combines with J gene TRBJ1-2, with D possibly TRBD1 on 6 matching bases. V lost 2 bases and J 4 bases, leaving 14 bases between the germline ends. CDR3 length equals 15 residues. Germline loops: CDR1 KGHSH, CDR2 LQKENI. CDR3 amino acids: CASSPNGQGIYGYTF. As DNA, the CDR3 is TGTGCCAGCTCACCAAACGGCCAGGGGATCTATGGCTACACCTTC.

This rearrangement joins TRBV7-2 to TRBJ2-1; the match to TRBD2 covers 8 bases. J gave up 6 bases and V 4 bases, and 8 bases lay outside the gene matches. This CDR3 has 15 residues. Germline assignment: CDR1 SGHTA and CDR2 FQGNSA. DNA of the CDR3: TGTGCCAGCAGCTCGAGCGGGAGTGGGGTCAATGAGCAGTTCTTC. This encodes CASSSSGSGVNEQFF.

V and J are TRBV5-8 and TRBJ1-1, with D perhaps matching TRBD1 (6 bases). CDR3 length: 17 residues. From germline, CDR1 is SGHTS and CDR2 YDEGEE. The V end was cut by 7 bases, the J end by 0 bases, with 22 bases between. The CDR3 DNA follows: TGTGCCAGCGAAAATTCCTATGGGGGCGGATTGAACACTGAAGCTTTCTTT. Amino acids: CASENSYGGGLNTEAFF.

This chain links TRBV27 with TRBJ1-1; maybe TRBD1 (6 bases). From germline, CDR1 is MNHEY and CDR2 SMNVEV (reference sequence). Trimming pared 2 bases from V and 5 bases from J, leaving 9 bases between. CDR3 length: 13 residues. This CDR3 reads CASSLGQMTEAFF. The CDR3 DNA sequence: TGTGCCAGCAGTTTAGGACAGATGACTGAAGCTTTCTTT.

The CDR3 spells CSAYKETQYF. In nucleotides, the CDR3 is TGCAGTGCCTATAAGGAGACCCAGTACTTC. The genes are TRBV20-1 and TRBJ2-5; D unclear. Germline assignment: CDR1 DFQATT and CDR2 SNEGSKA (reference sequence). The CDR3 is made up of 10 amino acids. Trimming cost V 6 bases and J 5 bases, with 7 bases left between them.